Below are 29 T cell receptor beta chains sequenced from a single sample in a study of blood T cell repertoires in COVID-19. Clones were read by immunoSEQ multiplex PCR, and TCRdb kept only the in-frame ones, dropping some. This table has 200,000 to 250,000 clones, approximately 80% appearing once. Sequenced material: peripheral blood. These receptors were obtained from a woman between 50 and 59 years old with acute or convalescent COVID-19.

This chain joins TRBV5-1 and TRBJ2-7, with TRBD1 matching over 7 bases. Germline V gene data show CDR1 as SGHRS and CDR2 as YFSETQ. The CDR3 consists of 12 residues. V lost 4 bases, J lost 7 bases, and 5 bases stayed unmatched. CDR3 protein: CASSLGDREQYF. The CDR3 DNA reads TGCGCCAGCAGCCTTGGGGACAGAGAGCAGTACTTC.

The chain carries TRBV6-5 and TRBJ1-1; 9 bases align to TRBD1. Germline loops: CDR1 MNHEY, CDR2 SVGAGI. The trim removed 8 bases at V and 0 bases at J, leaving 7 bases unmatched. This CDR3 is 15 amino acids long. The CDR3 coding sequence is TGTGCCAGCGGGACAGGGCTCTCCATGAACACTGAAGCTTTCTTT. Protein sequence: CASGTGLSMNTEAFF.

This chain joins TRBV2 and TRBJ2-2; 8 positions match TRBD2. From germline, CDR1 is SNHLY and CDR2 FYNNEI. This CDR3 contains 14 residues. With 6 bases clipped from V and 2 bases from J, the junction kept 2 bases outside the gene matches. The CDR3 sequence: CASRAGGNTGELFF. CDR3 coding DNA: TGTGCCAGCAGGGCGGGAGGTAACACCGGGGAGCTGTTTTTT.

V and J are TRBV12-3 or TRBV12-4 and TRBJ1-2, with unresolved D. V shed 2 bases and J shed 2 bases, with 3 bases lying between them. The CDR3 covers 12 residues. For the CDR3, the DNA is TGTGCCAGCAGTTTACAAAACTATGGCTACACCTTC. This encodes CASSLQNYGYTF.

The V call is TRBV19, the J call TRBJ2-7; D is possibly TRBD2 (7 bases). Germline values: CDR1 LNHDA, CDR2 SQIVND (reference sequence). The CDR3 loop spans 14 amino acids. Trimming removed 3 bases at V and 3 bases at J, with 12 bases between. For the CDR3, the DNA is TGTGCCAGTAGTATCGCGGGGGCTAGCTACGAGCAGTACTTC. Protein product: CASSIAGASYEQYF. Drawing the rest from reference TRBV19 and TRBJ2-7, the complete variable domain is DGGITQSPKYLFRKEGQNVTLSCEQNLNHDAMYWYRQDPGQGLRLIYYSQIVNDFQKGDIAEGYSVSREKKESFPLTVTSAQKNPTAFYLCASSIAGASYEQYFGPGTRLTVT.

The chain has TRBV28 and TRBJ2-7; D possibly corresponds to TRBD2 (5 bases). CDR3 size: 16 residues. CDR1 is MDHEN and CDR2 is SYDVKM in the germline V gene. Trimming took off 1 base at V and 1 base at J, with 14 bases between the two ends. This chain's CDR3 is CASSLLGKEASYEQYF. In nucleotides, the CDR3 is TGTGCCAGCAGTTTATTAGGCAAGGAGGCATCCTACGAGCAGTACTTC.

CDR3 residues: CASSPTGGGFWETQYF. The CDR3 nucleotides read TGTGCCAGCAGCCCGACAGGGGGCGGTTTCTGGGAGACCCAGTACTTC. V usage is TRBV28 and J usage is TRBJ2-5; 10 nucleotides align to TRBD1. CDR3 size: 16 residues. Germline assignment: CDR1 MDHEN and CDR2 SYDVKM. With V trimmed by 6 bases and J by 5 bases, 12 bases remained unmatched.

This clone was picked up a small number of times. This chain links TRBV4-1 with TRBJ1-5, with no clear D. Trimming cost V 1 base and J 1 base, with 8 bases left between them. The germline V gene encodes CDR1 MGHRA and CDR2 YSYEKL. The CDR3 extends over 15 amino acids. The CDR3 DNA sequence: TGCGCCAGCAGCCAAGTGCAGTACAGCAATCAGCCCCAGCATTTT. As protein: CASSQVQYSNQPQHF.

The chain employs TRBV10-2 and TRBJ2-1; 14 nucleotides match TRBD2. Trimming took 7 bases from V and 6 from J; bases not matched to a gene: 5. The CDR3 length is 15 residues. Germline V lookup: CDR1 WSHSY, CDR2 SAAADI. CDR3 nucleotide sequence: TGCGCCAGCAATCCGGGACTAGCGGGAGTCAATGAGCAGTTCTTC. Its protein is CASNPGLAGVNEQFF.

The rearrangement links TRBV2 to TRBJ1-5, with D maybe TRBD1 (5 bases). This CDR3 has 14 residues. Trimming took off 2 bases at V and 9 bases at J, with 14 bases between the two ends. Germline loops: CDR1 SNHLY, CDR2 FYNNEI. The CDR3 DNA is TGTGCCAGCAGTGAATCTGCAGGGCGACGGCCCCAGCATTTT. Its protein is CASSESAGRRPQHF.

This clone was seen once. The chain carries TRBV7-2 and TRBJ2-2; D is ambiguous. In germline, CDR1 is SGHTA, CDR2 FQGNSA. V lost 5 bases to trimming and J lost 4 bases, with 11 bases between them. The CDR3 has 14 amino acids. This chain's CDR3 is CASSPQWSTGELFF. The CDR3 DNA follows: TGTGCCAGCAGCCCCCAGTGGAGCACCGGGGAGCTGTTTTTT.

The V call is TRBV2, the J call TRBJ2-7; 8 positions agree with TRBD2. V gave up 5 bases and J gave up 2 bases; unmatched junction bases: 8. The CDR3 spans 15 residues. From germline, CDR1 is SNHLY and CDR2 FYNNEI. The CDR3 loop reads CASSSSSGSAYEQYF. In DNA, the CDR3 is TGTGCCAGCAGTTCCTCTAGCGGGTCAGCCTACGAGCAGTACTTC.

A few counts support this clone. The chain uses TRBV10-1 and TRBJ1-1; D uncertain. V was cut by 7 bases and J by 0 bases, with 12 bases left in between. Germline-derived CDR1 and CDR2 are WNHNN and SYGVQD (reference sequence). There are 14 residues in the CDR3. The chain's CDR3 is CASNRGSMNTEAFF. As DNA, the CDR3 is TGCGCCAGCAACCGGGGATCCATGAACACTGAAGCTTTCTTT.

This chain connects TRBV5-1 to TRBJ2-1; D may be TRBD1 (5 bases). This CDR3 comprises 16 residues. Germline CDR1 reads SGHRS; CDR2 reads YFSETQ. V was trimmed by 0 bases and J by 2 bases, leaving 12 bases between them. The chain's CDR3 is CASSLVDREPYNEQFF. The CDR3 nucleotides are TGCGCCAGCAGCTTGGTCGACAGAGAGCCCTACAATGAGCAGTTCTTC.

This sequence joins TRBV7-9 and TRBJ2-5, with 7 bases that match TRBD1. V trimming: 2 bases; J trimming: 5 bases; junction bases outside the gene matches: 5. The CDR3 totals 14 residues. The germline V gene has CDR1 SEHNR and CDR2 FQNEAQ (reference sequence). CDR3 coding DNA: TGTGCCAGCAGCTTACCAATACAGGGGGAGACCCAGTACTTC. It is translated as CASSLPIQGETQYF.

The rearrangement uses TRBV5-1 and TRBJ1-6; 7 bases fit TRBD1. V gave up 3 bases and J gave up 5 bases; unmatched junction bases: 2. The germline gives CDR1 SGHRS, CDR2 YFSETQ. The CDR3 length is 14 residues. CDR3 DNA sequence: TGCGCCAGCAGCTCGGGACAGAATAATTCACCCCTCCACTTT. Amino acid sequence: CASSSGQNNSPLHF.

The V and J genes are TRBV9 and TRBJ2-3; D is possibly TRBD2 (6 bases). Per the germline V gene, CDR1 is SGDLS and CDR2 is YYNGEE. V dropped 0 bases and J dropped 0 bases, with 11 bases sitting between them. The CDR3 is made up of 16 amino acids. In DNA, the CDR3 is TGTGCCAGCAGCGTAGGGGTCGGGACTAGCACAGATACGCAGTATTTT. Encoded protein: CASSVGVGTSTDTQYF.

This clone was seen only once. Here the CDR3 reads CASNSGQGGANEKLFF. CDR3 sequence (DNA): TGTGCCAGTAATTCCGGACAGGGCGGAGCTAATGAAAAACTGTTTTTT. This chain joins TRBV9 and TRBJ1-4; 8 nucleotides align to TRBD1. Per germline, CDR1 SGDLS and CDR2 YYNGEE. V lost 8 bases to trimming and J lost 3 bases; unmatched junction nucleotides: 12. This CDR3 has 16 amino acids.

The genes are TRBV6-5 and TRBJ2-5; 7 bases align to TRBD2. The CDR3 totals 14 residues. The germline gives CDR1 MNHEY, CDR2 SVGAGI. V dropped 6 bases and J dropped 4; count of bases not matched to a gene: 8. The CDR3 spells CASRWGGSLETQYF. CDR3 coding DNA: TGTGCCAGCAGATGGGGCGGGAGTCTAGAGACCCAGTACTTC.

This chain connects TRBV12-3 or TRBV12-4 to TRBJ2-3; D ambiguous. This CDR3 has 12 residues. The V end was cut by 4 bases, the J end by 4 bases, with 6 bases between. The CDR3 loop reads CASSSSADTQYF. For the CDR3, the DNA is TGTGCCAGCAGTTCCTCCGCAGATACGCAGTATTTT.

The chain recombines TRBV7-2 with TRBJ1-1; TRBD1 matches at 12 bases. Germline V CDR1 and CDR2: SGHTA, FQGNSA. The CDR3 has 18 residues. V lost 0 bases, J lost 5 bases, and 10 bases stayed unmatched. Here the CDR3 DNA reads TGTGCCAGCAGCTTAGCGACCCCGAGGGGACAGGGGGCGACTGAAGCTTTCTTT. It yields the protein CASSLATPRGQGATEAFF.

The V call is TRBV7-2, the J call TRBJ2-1; D is unresolved. The CDR3 loop spans 12 amino acids. Germline CDR1 and CDR2: SGHTA and FQGNSA. The ends were cut back, 1 base at V and 9 bases at J, with 7 bases in the middle. The CDR3 bases are TGTGCCAGCAGCTTAGTCCTACTTGAGCAGTTCTTC. Residues: CASSLVLLEQFF.

V and J are TRBV19 and TRBJ1-2, with 8 nucleotides matching TRBD1. This CDR3 is built from 15 residues. Germline CDR1 LNHDA, CDR2 SQIVND (reference sequence). Germline trimming cut 6 bases from V and 0 bases from J; bases unmatched to any gene: 6. The CDR3 DNA follows: TGTGCCAGTAGCAGGACAGGGCCAGCTAACTATGGCTACACCTTC. It encodes CASSRTGPANYGYTF.

CDR3 DNA: TGCAGCGTCATCCAGGGGGGCAATCAGCCCCAGCATTTT. It translates to CSVIQGGNQPQHF. This chain connects TRBV29-1 to TRBJ1-5; the match to TRBD1 covers 7 bases. CDR1 and CDR2 (germline): SQVTM, ANQGSEA. V trimming: 6 bases; J trimming: 2 bases; junction bases outside the gene matches: 4. The CDR3 is made up of 13 amino acids.

The chain is built from TRBV28 and TRBJ1-2, with 8 bases aligning to TRBD1. The CDR3 loop spans 15 amino acids. The germline CDR1 and CDR2 sequences are MDHEN and SYDVKM. V trimming: 6 bases; J trimming: 8 bases; junction bases outside the gene matches: 14. The CDR3 here is CASSNTETGVQGYTF. Here the CDR3 DNA reads TGTGCCAGCAGCAATACCGAGACAGGGGTACAGGGCTACACCTTC.

V and J are TRBV20-1 and TRBJ1-1; D is uncertain. From germline, CDR1 is DFQATT and CDR2 SNEGSKA (reference sequence). This CDR3 comprises 8 residues. DNA for the CDR3: TGCAGCCTCGCTGAAGCTTTCTTT. Translating it yields CSLAEAFF.

This chain uses TRBV7-8 with TRBJ1-4, with 11 bases that match TRBD1. The V gene's germline CDR1 is SGHVS and CDR2 FQNEAQ. V trimming: 10 bases; J trimming: 8 bases; junction bases outside the gene matches: 15. The CDR3 runs 16 residues. CDR3 sequence: CATRDGQGAFGEKLFF. CDR3 coding DNA: TGTGCCACCAGAGACGGACAGGGGGCCTTTGGGGAAAAACTGTTTTTT. The entire variable domain, with the rest obtained from reference TRBV7-8 and TRBJ1-4, is as follows: GAGVSQSPRYKVAKRGQDVALRCDPISGHVSLFWYQQALGQGPEFLTYFQNEAQLDKSGLPSDRFFAERPEGSVSTLKIQRTQQEDSAVYLCATRDGQGAFGEKLFFGSGTQLSVL.

The rearrangement uses TRBV5-1 and TRBJ2-3, with 7 bases aligning to TRBD1. This CDR3 is built from 15 residues. With V trimmed by 0 bases and J by 6 bases, 7 bases remained unmatched. CDR1 and CDR2 (germline): SGHRS, YFSETQ. The DNA for the CDR3 is TGCGCCAGCAGCTTGGAGGCCAGGGGGATCGATACGCAGTATTTT. Residues: CASSLEARGIDTQYF. The whole variable domain, remainder taken from reference TRBV5-1 and TRBJ2-3, is KAGVTQTPRYLIKTRGQQVTLSCSPISGHRSVSWYQQTPGQGLQFLFEYFSETQRNKGNFPGRFSGRQFSNSRSEMNVSTLELGDSALYLCASSLEARGIDTQYFGPGTRLTVL.

The CDR3 here is CASTGDREAFF. The DNA of the CDR3 is TGTGCCAGCACCGGGGACAGGGAGGCTTTCTTT. The chain combines TRBV6-5 with TRBJ1-1, with 9 bases identical to TRBD1. CDR1 and CDR2 from the germline V gene are MNHEY and SVGAGI. This CDR3 is 11 amino acids long. Trimming cost V 7 bases and J 11 bases; bases outside gene matches: 5.